Presented here are 27 T cell receptor beta chains from one specimen sequenced in a study of shared clonotypes between healthy human individuals. Sequencing was performed with immunoSEQ multiplex PCR; in TCRdb, only in-frame clones are kept and a portion is missing. The sample contains about 980,000 clones, 76% of which appear only once. Sequencing used memory CD4+ T cells sorted from blood. Subset noted: CD45RA-negative fraction. These receptors were obtained from a man aged 18 to 30 in good health.

The chain combines TRBV7-6 with TRBJ2-1; the match to TRBD2 covers 9 bases. V lost 6 bases to trimming and J lost 0 bases; unmatched junction nucleotides: 9. CDR3 length: 17 amino acids. Germline V lookup: CDR1 SGHVS, CDR2 FNYEAQ. CDR3 region: CASRRTPREGSYNEQFF. The CDR3 DNA sequence: TGTGCCAGCAGGCGAACTCCGCGGGAGGGCTCCTACAATGAGCAGTTCTTC.

This sequence joins TRBV5-1 and TRBJ2-7; D not certain. The CDR3 has 12 amino acids. V dropped 4 bases and J dropped 5 bases, with 10 bases sitting between them. CDR1 is SGHRS and CDR2 is YFSETQ in the germline V gene. The CDR3: CASSHGSDEQYF. DNA of the CDR3: TGCGCCAGCAGCCACGGAAGTGACGAGCAGTACTTC. Full variable domain (rest looked up from reference TRBV5-1 and TRBJ2-7): KAGVTQTPRYLIKTRGQQVTLSCSPISGHRSVSWYQQTPGQGLQFLFEYFSETQRNKGNFPGRFSGRQFSNSRSEMNVSTLELGDSALYLCASSHGSDEQYFGPGTRLTVT.

This clone was observed a handful of times. The V gene is TRBV11-2, the J gene TRBJ1-2; weak D call: TRBD1 (5 bases). The CDR3 is 15 residues long. The V end lost 5 bases, the J end lost 4 bases, and 17 bases lay between the germline ends. Germline V CDR1 and CDR2: SGHAT, FQNNGV. In DNA, the CDR3 is TGTGCCAGCAGCCCAGACCAGGGTGGTGGCTATGGCTACACCTTC. This codes for CASSPDQGGGYGYTF.

The CDR3 loop is CASSVAGHIYNEQFF. Written as DNA, the CDR3 is TGTGCCAGCAGCGTAGCCGGGCATATCTACAATGAGCAGTTCTTC. The chain has TRBV9 and TRBJ2-1; D is unresolved. V dropped 0 bases and J dropped 3 bases, with 10 bases sitting between them. CDR3 length: 15 amino acids. Germline V gene sequence: CDR1 SGDLS, CDR2 YYNGEE. Combining the CDR3 with reference TRBV9 and TRBJ2-1 gives the whole variable domain DSGVTQTPKHLITATGQRVTLRCSPRSGDLSVYWYQQSLDQGLQFLIQYYNGEERAKGNILERFSAQQFPDLHSELNLSSLELGDSALYFCASSVAGHIYNEQFFGPGTRLTVL.

This rearrangement joins TRBV25-1 to TRBJ1-3; D possibly corresponds to TRBD1 (6 bases). CDR1 and CDR2 from the germline V gene are MGHDK and SYGVNS. CDR3 length equals 17 residues. With 3 bases removed from V and 0 bases from J, the gap between germline ends came to 15 bases. The chain's CDR3 is CASSDSRQDHSGNTIYF. The CDR3 nucleotides are TGTGCCAGCAGTGATTCTAGACAGGACCACTCTGGAAACACCATATATTTT.

This clone has just a few counts. Different DNA sequences within this sample yield the same CDR3. The chain recombines TRBV7-3 with TRBJ2-5; TRBD2 agrees at 7 bases. The CDR3 spans 13 residues. The germline V gene encodes CDR1 SGHTA and CDR2 FQGTGA. The V segment lost 4 bases and the J segment 2 bases; nucleotides outside the gene matches: 1. The CDR3 loop is CASSSGLQETQYF. DNA for the CDR3: TGTGCCAGCAGCTCGGGACTACAAGAGACCCAGTACTTC.

The J gene is TRBJ1-2, the V gene TRBV2; D uncertain. Germline V gene sequence: CDR1 SNHLY, CDR2 FYNNEI. The length of the CDR3 is 12 residues. Trimming took off 6 bases at V and 7 bases at J, with 12 bases between the two ends. The CDR3 sequence: CASRATEGGYTF. CDR3 sequence (DNA): TGTGCCAGCAGGGCAACAGAAGGTGGCTACACCTTC.

The chain combines TRBV6-1 with TRBJ1-4, with TRBD1 matching 7 bases. Trimming at V came to 4 bases and at J to 10 bases, leaving 9 bases not matched to a gene. The CDR3 sequence is 14 residues long. Germline V gene data show CDR1 as MNHNS and CDR2 as SASEGT. CDR3 sequence reads: CASSGTQGNGKLFF. The DNA of the CDR3 is TGTGCCAGCAGTGGGACACAGGGGAACGGAAAACTGTTTTTT.

The J gene is TRBJ2-7, the V gene TRBV7-9; D is undetermined. Between the trimmed V and J ends, which lost 5 bases and 6 bases, there was a span of 14 bases. The CDR3 sequence is 13 residues long. Looked up from germline, CDR1 is SEHNR and CDR2 is FQNEAQ (reference sequence). CDR3 in DNA: TGTGCCAGCAGCCCAAGTATGGTAGGCGAGCAGTACTTC. Amino acid sequence: CASSPSMVGEQYF.

This chain joins TRBV11-3 and TRBJ1-2; D is unresolved. The germline gives CDR1 SGHNT, CDR2 YENEEA. V gave up 0 bases and J gave up 4 bases, with 12 bases separating them. The CDR3 sequence is 15 residues long. CDR3 protein: CASSLDSRTRYGYTF. The CDR3 DNA follows: TGTGCCAGCAGCTTAGATAGCCGGACGCGCTATGGCTACACCTTC. Looking up the rest from reference TRBV11-3 and TRBJ1-2 gives the full variable domain: EAGVVQSPRYKIIEKKQPVAFWCNPISGHNTLYWYLQNLGQGPELLIRYENEEAVDDSQLPKDRFSAERLKGVDSTLKIQPAELGDSAVYLCASSLDSRTRYGYTFGSGTRLTVV.

The rearrangement links TRBV14 to TRBJ2-1, with TRBD2 identical over 12 bases. Germline V CDR1 and CDR2: SGHDN, FVKESK. CDR3 size: 17 residues. The junction had 5 bases not matched to a gene; V was cut back by 1 base and J by 4 bases. The CDR3 sequence: CASSQVSGLAGYNEQFF. For the CDR3, the DNA is TGTGCCAGCAGCCAAGTGTCGGGACTAGCGGGTTACAATGAGCAGTTCTTC.

The V gene is TRBV18, the J gene TRBJ2-1; 11 bases are a match to TRBD2. There are 16 residues in the CDR3. The V gene end was trimmed by 0 bases and the J gene end by 4 bases; junction bases not matched to a gene: 2. In germline, CDR1 is KGHSH, CDR2 LQKENI. In DNA form, the CDR3 reads TGTGCCAGCTCACCACCTAGCGGGAGGGAGTACAATGAGCAGTTCTTC. This gives the protein CASSPPSGREYNEQFF.

The chain employs TRBV28 and TRBJ2-2, with D unresolved. The CDR3 extends over 11 amino acids. Germline assignment: CDR1 MDHEN and CDR2 SYDVKM. The ends were cut back, 5 bases at V and 6 bases at J, with 4 bases in the middle. The DNA for the CDR3 is TGTGCCAGCAGTCGGGCCGGGGAGCTGTTTTTT. This encodes CASSRAGELFF.

This clone was seen just once. J is TRBJ2-7 and V is TRBV6-5; 8 bases match TRBD1. Per the germline V gene, CDR1 is MNHEY and CDR2 is SVGAGI. The ends lost 4 bases at V and 6 bases at J; junction bases unmatched: 5. This CDR3 has 13 residues. CDR3 DNA sequence: TGTGCCAGCAGTTCATCAGGGGGCGGCGAGCAGTACTTC. This sequence encodes CASSSSGGGEQYF.

A few counts support this clone. The J gene is TRBJ1-2, the V gene TRBV5-1; 8 bases fit TRBD1. This CDR3 comprises 16 residues. The V segment lost 4 bases and the J segment 1 base; nucleotides outside the gene matches: 9. CDR1 is SGHRS and CDR2 is YFSETQ in the germline V gene. The CDR3 DNA follows: TGCGCCAGCAGCCCCGGCGGGACAGGAATTAACTATGGCTACACCTTC. Protein: CASSPGGTGINYGYTF.

The chain combines TRBV28 with TRBJ1-4; possible D gene TRBD1, 6 bases. Germline loops: CDR1 MDHEN, CDR2 SYDVKM. V dropped 1 base and J dropped 6 bases, with 18 bases sitting between them. The CDR3 sequence is 17 residues long. In nucleotides, the CDR3 is TGTGCCAGCAGTTTATTGAGACTGGGGGGCGTGGATGAAAAACTGTTTTTT. It yields the protein CASSLLRLGGVDEKLFF.

This rearrangement joins TRBV11-2 to TRBJ1-6, with 7 bases identical to TRBD1. The junction had 4 bases not matched to a gene; V was cut back by 3 bases and J by 5 bases. CDR1 is SGHAT, CDR2 FQNNGV, per germline. CDR3 size: 15 residues. Here the CDR3 DNA reads TGTGCCAGCAGCTTGCGGGACAGAGATAATTCACCCCTCCACTTT. It is translated as CASSLRDRDNSPLHF.

The chain recombines TRBV27 with TRBJ1-2; D possibly corresponds to TRBD1 (6 bases). Germline assignment: CDR1 MNHEY and CDR2 SMNVEV (reference sequence). The V end was cut by 3 bases, the J end by 4 bases, with 15 bases between. This CDR3 has 15 residues. CDR3 nucleotides: TGTGCCAGCAGTTTGTTCGGGGGGCAGAGCTATGGCTACACCTTC. This gives the protein CASSLFGGQSYGYTF.

V is TRBV10-3 and J is TRBJ2-3; no clear D. The V gene lost 5 bases and the J gene lost 4 bases, with 7 bases spanning the gap. Looked up from germline, CDR1 is ENHRY and CDR2 is SYGVKD. The CDR3 extends over 12 amino acids. For the CDR3, the DNA is TGTGCCATCAGTTCGACGGCAGATACGCAGTATTTT. It codes for CAISSTADTQYF.

In DNA form, the CDR3 reads TGTGCCAGCAGCCTACGTAGTCTCGGGGACTACGAGCAGTACTTC. Amino acid sequence: CASSLRSLGDYEQYF. This chain links TRBV7-2 with TRBJ2-7, with a tentative D call TRBD2 (5 bases). This CDR3 is 15 amino acids long. Germline lookup yields CDR1 SGHTA and CDR2 FQGNSA. V was pared by 5 bases and J by 3 bases, with 17 bases between.

The V gene is TRBV18, the J gene TRBJ1-1; no clear D. Trimming removed 3 bases at V and 0 bases at J, with 5 bases between. Looked up from germline, CDR1 is KGHSH and CDR2 is LQKENI. This CDR3 comprises 13 residues. For the CDR3, the DNA is TGTGCCAGCTCACCGAACATGAACACTGAAGCTTTCTTT. Encoded protein: CASSPNMNTEAFF.

This clone was seen a handful of times. The chain couples TRBV2 to TRBJ1-1; D gene uncertain. Germline V gene lookup returns CDR1 SNHLY and CDR2 FYNNEI. The germline V and J ends were trimmed by 3 bases and 6 bases, with 14 bases remaining between them. The CDR3 is 14 residues long. CDR3 amino acids: CASSEANRASEAFF. The CDR3 nucleotides are TGTGCCAGCAGTGAGGCAAACCGGGCCTCTGAAGCTTTCTTT.

Concerning this clone: Additional DNA sequences in this sample encode the identical CDR3. J is TRBJ2-3 and V is TRBV7-2, with TRBD2 matching over 7 bases. This CDR3 comprises 15 residues. CDR1 is SGHTA and CDR2 is FQGNSA in the germline V gene. J lost 3 bases, V lost 1 base, and 4 bases had no gene match. Here the CDR3 DNA reads TGTGCCAGCAGCTTAGATGGACTAGAGACAGATACGCAGTATTTT. It specifies CASSLDGLETDTQYF.

The chain is built from TRBV7-2 and TRBJ2-5; maybe TRBD2 (6 bases). Germline assignment: CDR1 SGHTA and CDR2 FQGNSA. With 2 bases removed from V and 5 bases from J, the gap between germline ends came to 15 bases. This CDR3 has 15 residues. CDR3 sequence (DNA): TGTGCCAGCAGCTTATCGTTCCAGCGGGCGGAGACCCAGTACTTC. It specifies CASSLSFQRAETQYF.

This clone has only a few counts. The CDR3 coding sequence is TGTGCCAGCAGTTCCGGCGACAGGGGTAATTCACCCCTCCACTTT. It encodes CASSSGDRGNSPLHF. This chain connects TRBV28 to TRBJ1-6; 8 bases agree with TRBD1. CDR3 length equals 15 residues. Unmatched junction bases numbered 5, after V lost 4 bases and J lost 6 bases. CDR1 is MDHEN and CDR2 is SYDVKM in the germline V gene.

The chain combines TRBV2 with TRBJ2-3; 8 nucleotides agree with TRBD1. CDR3 length: 13 residues. Germline CDR1 reads SNHLY; CDR2 reads FYNNEI. V lost 8 bases, J lost 4 bases, and 5 bases stayed unmatched. The DNA of the CDR3 is TGTGCCAGCCAGGGGGCGAGGGCAGATACGCAGTATTTT. Translating it yields CASQGARADTQYF.

The chain combines TRBV14 with TRBJ1-3; the D is unclear. The germline V gene encodes CDR1 SGHDN and CDR2 FVKESK. Trimming removed 0 bases from V and 0 bases from J, with 9 bases in between. This CDR3 is built from 16 residues. The chain's CDR3 is CASSQERVFSGNTIYF. CDR3 DNA: TGTGCCAGCAGCCAAGAACGGGTCTTCTCTGGAAACACCATATATTTT.